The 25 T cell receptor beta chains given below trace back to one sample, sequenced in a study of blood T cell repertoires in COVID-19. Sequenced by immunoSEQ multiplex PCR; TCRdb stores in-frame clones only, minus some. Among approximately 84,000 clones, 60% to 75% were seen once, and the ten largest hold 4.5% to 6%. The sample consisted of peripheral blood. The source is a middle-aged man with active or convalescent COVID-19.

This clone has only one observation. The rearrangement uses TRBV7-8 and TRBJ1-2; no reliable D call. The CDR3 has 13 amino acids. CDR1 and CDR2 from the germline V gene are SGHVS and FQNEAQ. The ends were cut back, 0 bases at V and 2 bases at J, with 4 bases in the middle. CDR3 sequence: CASSLAGNYGYTF. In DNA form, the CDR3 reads TGTGCCAGCAGCTTAGCCGGGAACTATGGCTACACCTTC.

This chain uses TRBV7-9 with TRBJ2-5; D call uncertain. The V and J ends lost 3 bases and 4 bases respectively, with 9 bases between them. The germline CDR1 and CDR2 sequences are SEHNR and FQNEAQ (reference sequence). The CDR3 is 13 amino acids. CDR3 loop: CASSLAWAETQYF. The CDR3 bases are TGTGCCAGCAGCTTGGCCTGGGCAGAGACCCAGTACTTC.

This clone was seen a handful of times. As DNA, the CDR3 is TGCGCCAGCAGCCAAGAGGGGACAGGGGGAACAGATACGCAGTATTTT. Encoded protein: CASSQEGTGGTDTQYF. The genes are TRBV4-3 and TRBJ2-3; 11 nucleotides agree with TRBD1. The germline gives CDR1 LGHNA, CDR2 YSLEER. The CDR3 spans 16 residues. Losses at the gene ends were 0 bases for V and 3 bases for J; bases not matched to a gene: 2.

The CDR3 DNA follows: TGTGCCAGTAGTATCCCAGGGATGAACACTGAAGCTTTCTTT. Protein: CASSIPGMNTEAFF. The J gene is TRBJ1-1, the V gene TRBV19, with D possibly matching TRBD1 (5 bases). V lost 3 bases, J lost 0 bases, and 8 bases lay in between. The CDR3 is 14 amino acids. The germline CDR1 and CDR2 sequences are LNHDA and SQIVND (reference sequence).

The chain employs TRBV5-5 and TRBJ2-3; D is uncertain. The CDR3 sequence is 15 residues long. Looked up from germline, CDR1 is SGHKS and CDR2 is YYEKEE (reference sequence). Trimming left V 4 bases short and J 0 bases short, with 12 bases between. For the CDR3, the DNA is TGTGCCAGCAGCCCGTTGGCCTTCAGCACAGATACGCAGTATTTT. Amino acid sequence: CASSPLAFSTDTQYF. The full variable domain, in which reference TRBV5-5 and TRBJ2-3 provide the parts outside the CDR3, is DAGVTQSPTHLIKTRGQQVTLRCSPISGHKSVSWYQQVLGQGPQFIFQYYEKEERGRGNFPDRFSARQFPNYSSELNVNALLLGDSALYLCASSPLAFSTDTQYFGPGTRLTVL.

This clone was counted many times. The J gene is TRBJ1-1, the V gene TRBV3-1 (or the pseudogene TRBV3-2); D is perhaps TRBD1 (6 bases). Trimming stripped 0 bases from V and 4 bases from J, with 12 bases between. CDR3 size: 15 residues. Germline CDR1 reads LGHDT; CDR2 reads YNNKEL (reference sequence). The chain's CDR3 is CASSQEGQGSTEAFF. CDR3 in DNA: TGTGCCAGCAGCCAAGAGGGGCAGGGGAGCACTGAAGCTTTCTTT.

The CDR3 sequence: CASSESGQGGEADTQYF. CDR3 DNA: TGCGCCAGCAGTGAGTCAGGGCAAGGGGGCGAAGCAGATACGCAGTATTTT. The chain has TRBV10-1 and TRBJ2-3; 7 bases align to TRBD1. In germline, CDR1 is WNHNN, CDR2 SYGVQD (reference sequence). Trimming removed 0 bases from V and 4 bases from J; junction bases left unmatched: 10. The CDR3 is made up of 17 amino acids.

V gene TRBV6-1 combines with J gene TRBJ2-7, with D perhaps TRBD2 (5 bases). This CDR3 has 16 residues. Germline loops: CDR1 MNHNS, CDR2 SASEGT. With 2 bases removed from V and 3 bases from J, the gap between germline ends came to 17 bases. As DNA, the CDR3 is TGTGCCAGCAGTGAATATCTAACAGCCGCGGGCTACGAGCAGTACTTC. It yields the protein CASSEYLTAAGYEQYF.

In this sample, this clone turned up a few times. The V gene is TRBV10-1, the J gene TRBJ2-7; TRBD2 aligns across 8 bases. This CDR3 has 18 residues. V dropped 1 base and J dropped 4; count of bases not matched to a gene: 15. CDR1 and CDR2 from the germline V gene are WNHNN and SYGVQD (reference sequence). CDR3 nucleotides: TGCGCCAGCAGTGAGTGGATAGCGGGGAGAGATGAGGGATACGAGCAGTACTTC. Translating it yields CASSEWIAGRDEGYEQYF.

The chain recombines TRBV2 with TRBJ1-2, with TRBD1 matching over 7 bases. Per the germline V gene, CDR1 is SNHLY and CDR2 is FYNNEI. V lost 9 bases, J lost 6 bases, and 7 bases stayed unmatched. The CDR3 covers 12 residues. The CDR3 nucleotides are TGTGCCAGGATATCTCAGGGGGATGGCTACACCTTC. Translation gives CARISQGDGYTF.

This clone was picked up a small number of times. The CDR3 loop reads CAPPAAWRFKTQYF. The CDR3 DNA is TGTGCCCCCCCGGCCGCCTGGCGGTTCAAGACCCAGTACTTC. The rearrangement uses TRBV15 and TRBJ2-5; D remains unclear. The germline V and J ends were trimmed by 11 bases and 6 bases, with 22 bases remaining between them. Germline-derived CDR1 and CDR2 are LNHNV and YYDKDF (reference sequence). This CDR3 has 14 amino acids.

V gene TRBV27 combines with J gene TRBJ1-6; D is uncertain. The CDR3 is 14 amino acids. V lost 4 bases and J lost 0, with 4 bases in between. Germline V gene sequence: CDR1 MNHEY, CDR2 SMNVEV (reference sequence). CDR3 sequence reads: CASSYSSYNSPLHF. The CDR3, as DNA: TGTGCCAGCAGTTACAGCTCCTATAATTCACCCCTCCACTTT.

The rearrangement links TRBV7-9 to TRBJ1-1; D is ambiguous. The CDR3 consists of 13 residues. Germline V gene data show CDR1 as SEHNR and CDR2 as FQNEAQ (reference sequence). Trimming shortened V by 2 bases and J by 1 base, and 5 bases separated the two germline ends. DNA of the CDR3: TGTGCCAGCAGCTTACAGGAGAACACTGAAGCTTTCTTT. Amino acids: CASSLQENTEAFF.

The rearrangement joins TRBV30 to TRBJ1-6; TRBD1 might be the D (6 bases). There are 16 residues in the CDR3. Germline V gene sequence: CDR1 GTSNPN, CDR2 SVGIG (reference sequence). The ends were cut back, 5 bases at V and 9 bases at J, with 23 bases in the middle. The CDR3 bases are TGTGCCTGGTCTGGACCTCTCGGCAGGGGTAGTTCACCCCTCCACTTT. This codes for CAWSGPLGRGSSPLHF.

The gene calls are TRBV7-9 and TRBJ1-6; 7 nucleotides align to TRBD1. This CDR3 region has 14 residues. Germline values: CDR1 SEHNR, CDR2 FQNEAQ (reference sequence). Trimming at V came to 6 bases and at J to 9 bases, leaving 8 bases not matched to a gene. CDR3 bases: TGTGCCAGCAGGGCCGACAGGGAGGCTTCACCCCTCCACTTT. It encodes CASRADREASPLHF. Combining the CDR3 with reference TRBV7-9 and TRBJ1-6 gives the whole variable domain DTGVSQNPRHKITKRGQNVTFRCDPISEHNRLYWYRQTLGQGPEFLTYFQNEAQLEKSRLLSDRFSAERPKGSFSTLEIQRTEQGDSAMYLCASRADREASPLHFGNGTRLTVT.

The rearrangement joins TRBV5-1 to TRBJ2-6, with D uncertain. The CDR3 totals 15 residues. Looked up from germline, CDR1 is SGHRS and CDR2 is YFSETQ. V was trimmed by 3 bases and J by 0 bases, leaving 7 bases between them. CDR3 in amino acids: CASSSPGSGANVLTF. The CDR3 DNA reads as TGCGCCAGCAGCTCCCCCGGCTCTGGGGCCAACGTCCTGACTTTC. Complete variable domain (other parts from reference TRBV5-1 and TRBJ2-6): KAGVTQTPRYLIKTRGQQVTLSCSPISGHRSVSWYQQTPGQGLQFLFEYFSETQRNKGNFPGRFSGRQFSNSRSEMNVSTLELGDSALYLCASSSPGSGANVLTFGAGSRLTVL.

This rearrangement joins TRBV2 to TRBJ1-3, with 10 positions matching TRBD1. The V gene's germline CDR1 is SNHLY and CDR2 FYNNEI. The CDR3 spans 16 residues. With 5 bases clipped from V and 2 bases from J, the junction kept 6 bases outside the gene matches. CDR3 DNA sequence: TGTGCCAGCAGTCCCGGGACAGGGGAACCTGGAAACACCATATATTTT. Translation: CASSPGTGEPGNTIYF.

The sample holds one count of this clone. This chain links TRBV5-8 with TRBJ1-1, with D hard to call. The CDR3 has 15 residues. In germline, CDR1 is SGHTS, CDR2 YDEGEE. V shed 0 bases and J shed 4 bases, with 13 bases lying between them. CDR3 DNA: TGTGCCAGCAGCTTGGCCCCGGGGTCATCCACTGAAGCTTTCTTT. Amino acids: CASSLAPGSSTEAFF. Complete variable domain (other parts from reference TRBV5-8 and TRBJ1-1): EAGVTQSPTHLIKTRGQQATLRCSPISGHTSVYWYQQALGLGLQFLLWYDEGEERNRGNFPPRFSGRQFPNYSSELNVNALELEDSALYLCASSLAPGSSTEAFFGQGTRLTVV.

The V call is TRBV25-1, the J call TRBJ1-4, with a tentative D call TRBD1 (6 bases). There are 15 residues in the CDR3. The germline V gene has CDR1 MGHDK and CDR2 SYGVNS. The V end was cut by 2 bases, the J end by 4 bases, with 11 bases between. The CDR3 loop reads CASSETQGSNEKLFF. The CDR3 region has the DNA TGTGCCAGCAGTGAAACACAGGGCAGTAATGAAAAACTGTTTTTT.

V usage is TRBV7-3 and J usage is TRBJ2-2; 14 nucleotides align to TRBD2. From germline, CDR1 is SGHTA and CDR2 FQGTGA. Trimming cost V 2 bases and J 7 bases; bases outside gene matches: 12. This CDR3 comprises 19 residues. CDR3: CASSLGTSGGRTWGGELFF. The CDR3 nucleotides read TGTGCCAGCAGCTTAGGGACTAGCGGGGGCCGAACGTGGGGCGGGGAGCTGTTTTTT.

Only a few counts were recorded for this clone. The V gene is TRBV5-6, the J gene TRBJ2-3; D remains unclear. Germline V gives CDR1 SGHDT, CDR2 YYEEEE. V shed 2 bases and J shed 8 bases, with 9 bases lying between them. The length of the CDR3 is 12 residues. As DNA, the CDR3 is TGTGCCAGCAGCTTTGGCGGCGGTACGCAGTATTTT. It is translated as CASSFGGGTQYF.

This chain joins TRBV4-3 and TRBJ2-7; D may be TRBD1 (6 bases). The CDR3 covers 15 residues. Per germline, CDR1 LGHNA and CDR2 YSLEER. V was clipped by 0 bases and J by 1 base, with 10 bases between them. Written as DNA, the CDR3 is TGCGCCAGCAGCCAAGAGTACCAGGGGTCCTACGAGCAGTACTTC. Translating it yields CASSQEYQGSYEQYF.

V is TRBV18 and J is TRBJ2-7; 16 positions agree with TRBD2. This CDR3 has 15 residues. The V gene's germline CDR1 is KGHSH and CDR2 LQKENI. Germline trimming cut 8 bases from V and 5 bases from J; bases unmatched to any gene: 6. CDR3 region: CASAGTSGGADEQYF. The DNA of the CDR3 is TGTGCCAGCGCCGGGACTAGCGGGGGGGCTGACGAGCAGTACTTC.

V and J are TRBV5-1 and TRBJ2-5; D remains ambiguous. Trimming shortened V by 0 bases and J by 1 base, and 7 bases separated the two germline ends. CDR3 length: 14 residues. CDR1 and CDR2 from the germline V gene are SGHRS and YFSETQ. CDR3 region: CASSLGAAQETQYF. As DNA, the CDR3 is TGCGCCAGCAGCTTGGGGGCAGCCCAAGAGACCCAGTACTTC.

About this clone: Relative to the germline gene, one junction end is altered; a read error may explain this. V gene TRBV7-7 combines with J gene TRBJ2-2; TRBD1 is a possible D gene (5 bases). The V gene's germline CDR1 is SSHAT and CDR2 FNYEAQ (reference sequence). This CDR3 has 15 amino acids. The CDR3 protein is CASSQGSGLRGELFF. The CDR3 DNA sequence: TGTGCTAGCAGCCAGGGCTCCGGGCTTCGCGGGGAGCTGTTTTTT.